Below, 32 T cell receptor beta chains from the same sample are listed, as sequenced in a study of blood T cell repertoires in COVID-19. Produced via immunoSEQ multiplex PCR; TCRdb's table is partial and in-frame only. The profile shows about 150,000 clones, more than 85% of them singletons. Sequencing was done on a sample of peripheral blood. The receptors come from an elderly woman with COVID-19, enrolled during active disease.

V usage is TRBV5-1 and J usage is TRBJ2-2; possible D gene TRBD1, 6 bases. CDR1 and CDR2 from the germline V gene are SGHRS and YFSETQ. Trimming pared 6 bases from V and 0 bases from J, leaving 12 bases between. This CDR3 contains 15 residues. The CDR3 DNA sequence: TGCGCCAGCAACGAGGGGGTGGCGAACACCGGGGAGCTGTTTTTT. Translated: CASNEGVANTGELFF.

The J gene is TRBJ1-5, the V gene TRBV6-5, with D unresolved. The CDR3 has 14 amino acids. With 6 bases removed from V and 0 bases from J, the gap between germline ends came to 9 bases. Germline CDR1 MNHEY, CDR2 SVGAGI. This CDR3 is CASSLSDSNQPQHF. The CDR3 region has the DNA TGTGCCAGCAGCCTTTCAGATAGCAATCAGCCCCAGCATTTT.

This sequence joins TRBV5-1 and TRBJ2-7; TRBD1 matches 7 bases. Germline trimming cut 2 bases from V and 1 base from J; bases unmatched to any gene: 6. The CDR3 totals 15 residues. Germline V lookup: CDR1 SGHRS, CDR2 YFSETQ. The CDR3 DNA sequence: TGCGCCAGCAGCTTAATCGGGACAGCTTCCTACGAGCAGTACTTC. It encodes CASSLIGTASYEQYF.

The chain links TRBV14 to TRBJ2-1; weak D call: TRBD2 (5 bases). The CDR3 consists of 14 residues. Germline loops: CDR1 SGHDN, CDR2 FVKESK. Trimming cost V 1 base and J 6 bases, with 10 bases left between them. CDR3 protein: CASSQGLLANEQFF. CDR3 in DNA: TGTGCCAGCAGCCAAGGTTTGCTAGCCAATGAGCAGTTCTTC.

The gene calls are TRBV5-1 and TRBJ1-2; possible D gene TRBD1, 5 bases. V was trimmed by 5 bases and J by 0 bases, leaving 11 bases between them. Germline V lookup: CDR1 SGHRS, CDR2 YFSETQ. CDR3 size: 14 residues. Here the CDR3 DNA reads TGCGCCAGCAGTCTAAGGGGCACTAACTATGGCTACACCTTC. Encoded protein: CASSLRGTNYGYTF.

The CDR3 region has the DNA TGTGCCAGCAGTTACGAGGCGACGTCTGGAAACACCATATATTTT. Translating it yields CASSYEATSGNTIYF. V is TRBV6-2 or TRBV6-3 and J is TRBJ1-3; unclear D gene. The V end was cut by 2 bases, the J end by 1 base, with 9 bases between. The CDR3 runs 15 residues. The germline V gene encodes CDR1 MNHEY and CDR2 SVGEGT.

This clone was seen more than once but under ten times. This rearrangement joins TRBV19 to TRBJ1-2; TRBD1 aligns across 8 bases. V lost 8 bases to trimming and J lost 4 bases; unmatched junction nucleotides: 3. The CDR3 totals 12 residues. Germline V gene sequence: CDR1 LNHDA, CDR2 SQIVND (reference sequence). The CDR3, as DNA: TGTGCCAGTGGACAGGGTCGCTATGGCTACACCTTC. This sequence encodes CASGQGRYGYTF. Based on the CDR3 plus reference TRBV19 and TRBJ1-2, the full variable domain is DGGITQSPKYLFRKEGQNVTLSCEQNLNHDAMYWYRQDPGQGLRLIYYSQIVNDFQKGDIAEGYSVSREKKESFPLTVTSAQKNPTAFYLCASGQGRYGYTFGSGTRLTVV.

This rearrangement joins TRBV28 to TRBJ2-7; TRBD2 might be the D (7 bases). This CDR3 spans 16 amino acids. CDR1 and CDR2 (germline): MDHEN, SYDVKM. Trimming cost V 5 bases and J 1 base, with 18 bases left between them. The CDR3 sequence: CASSPRRGRLSYEQYF. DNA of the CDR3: TGTGCCAGCAGTCCTCGGCGGGGGCGATTGTCCTACGAGCAGTACTTC.

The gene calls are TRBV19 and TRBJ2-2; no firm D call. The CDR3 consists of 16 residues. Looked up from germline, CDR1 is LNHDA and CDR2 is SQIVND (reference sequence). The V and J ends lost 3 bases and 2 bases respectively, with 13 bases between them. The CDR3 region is CASSIGSAVNTGELFF. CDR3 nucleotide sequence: TGTGCCAGTAGTATCGGTTCCGCGGTCAACACCGGGGAGCTGTTTTTT.

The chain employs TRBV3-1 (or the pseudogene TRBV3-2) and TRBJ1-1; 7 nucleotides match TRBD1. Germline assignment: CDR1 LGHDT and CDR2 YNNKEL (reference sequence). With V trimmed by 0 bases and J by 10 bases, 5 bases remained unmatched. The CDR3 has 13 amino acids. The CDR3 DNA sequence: TGTGCCAGCAGCCAAGAATCGGGGACAGCAGCTTTCTTT. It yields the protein CASSQESGTAAFF.

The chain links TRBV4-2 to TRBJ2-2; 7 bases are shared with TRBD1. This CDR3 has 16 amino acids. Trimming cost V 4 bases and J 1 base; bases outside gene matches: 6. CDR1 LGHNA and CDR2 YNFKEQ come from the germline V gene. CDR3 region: CASSPQQGKNTGELFF. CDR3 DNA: TGTGCCAGCAGCCCTCAACAGGGGAAGAACACCGGGGAGCTGTTTTTT.

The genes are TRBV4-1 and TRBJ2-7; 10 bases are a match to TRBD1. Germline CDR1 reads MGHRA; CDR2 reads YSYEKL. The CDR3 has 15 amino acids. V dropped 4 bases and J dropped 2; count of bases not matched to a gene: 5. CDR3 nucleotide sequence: TGCGCCAGCAGCCCGGGACAGGGGTCGCCCTACGAGCAGTACTTC. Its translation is CASSPGQGSPYEQYF.

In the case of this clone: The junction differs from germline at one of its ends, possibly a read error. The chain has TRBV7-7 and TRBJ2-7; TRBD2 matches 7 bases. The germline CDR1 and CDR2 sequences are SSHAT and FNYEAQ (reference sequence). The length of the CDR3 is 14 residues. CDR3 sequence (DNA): TGTGCTAGCAGCCGCGGGGAGGGTGGGTACGAGCAGTACTTC. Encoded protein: CASSRGEGGYEQYF.

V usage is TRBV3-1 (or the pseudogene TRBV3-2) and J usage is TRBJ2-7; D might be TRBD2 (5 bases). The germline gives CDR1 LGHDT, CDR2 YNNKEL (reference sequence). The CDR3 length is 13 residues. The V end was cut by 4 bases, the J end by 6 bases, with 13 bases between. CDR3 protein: CASSRGLTFEQYF. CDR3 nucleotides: TGTGCCAGCAGCCGCGGACTGACCTTCGAGCAGTACTTC.

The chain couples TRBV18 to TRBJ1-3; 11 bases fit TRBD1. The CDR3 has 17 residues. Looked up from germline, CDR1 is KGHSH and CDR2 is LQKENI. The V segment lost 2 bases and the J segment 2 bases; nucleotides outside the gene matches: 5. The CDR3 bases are TGTGCCAGCTCACCATTAGGACAGGGGGCGACTGGAAACACCATATATTTT. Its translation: CASSPLGQGATGNTIYF. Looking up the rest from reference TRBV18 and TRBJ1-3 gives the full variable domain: NAGVMQNPRHLVRRRGQEARLRCSPMKGHSHVYWYRQLPEEGLKFMVYLQKENIIDESGMPKERFSAEFPKEGPSILRIQQVVRGDSAAYFCASSPLGQGATGNTIYFGEGSWLTVV.

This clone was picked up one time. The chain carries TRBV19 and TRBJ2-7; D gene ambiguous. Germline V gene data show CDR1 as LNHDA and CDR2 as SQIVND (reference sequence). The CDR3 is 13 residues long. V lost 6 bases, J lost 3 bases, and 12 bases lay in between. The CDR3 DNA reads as TGTGCCAGTAGCCCGGAACAGAGCTACGAGCAGTACTTC. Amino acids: CASSPEQSYEQYF.

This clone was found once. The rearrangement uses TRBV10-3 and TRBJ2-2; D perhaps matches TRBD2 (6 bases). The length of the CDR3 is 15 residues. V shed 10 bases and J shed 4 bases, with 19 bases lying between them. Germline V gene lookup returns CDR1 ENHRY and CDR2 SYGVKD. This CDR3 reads CASTWGSGGTGELFF. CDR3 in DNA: TGTGCCAGTACATGGGGGTCCGGGGGCACCGGGGAGCTGTTTTTT.

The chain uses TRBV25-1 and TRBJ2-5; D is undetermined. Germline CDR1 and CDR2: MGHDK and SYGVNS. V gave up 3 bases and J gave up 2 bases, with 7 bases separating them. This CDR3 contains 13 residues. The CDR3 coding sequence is TGTGCCAGCAGTGACGGAGTACAAGAGACCCAGTACTTC. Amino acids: CASSDGVQETQYF.

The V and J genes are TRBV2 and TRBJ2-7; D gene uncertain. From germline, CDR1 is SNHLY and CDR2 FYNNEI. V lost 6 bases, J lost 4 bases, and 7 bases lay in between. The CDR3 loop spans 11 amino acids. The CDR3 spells CASRRSYEQYF. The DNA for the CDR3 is TGTGCCAGCAGGCGGAGTTACGAGCAGTACTTC. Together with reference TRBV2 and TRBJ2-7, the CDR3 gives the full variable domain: EPEVTQTPSHQVTQMGQEVILRCVPISNHLYFYWYRQILGQKVEFLVSFYNNEISEKSEIFDDQFSVERPDGSNFTLKIRSTKLEDSAMYFCASRRSYEQYFGPGTRLTVT.

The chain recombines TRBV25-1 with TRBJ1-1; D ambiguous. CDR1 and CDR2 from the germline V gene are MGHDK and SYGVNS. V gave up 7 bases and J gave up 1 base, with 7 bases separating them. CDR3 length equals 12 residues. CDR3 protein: CASKKQNTEAFF. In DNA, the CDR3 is TGTGCCAGCAAAAAACAGAACACTGAAGCTTTCTTT. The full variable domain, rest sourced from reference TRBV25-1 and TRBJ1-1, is EADIYQTPRYLVIGTGKKITLECSQTMGHDKMYWYQQDPGMELHLIHYSYGVNSTEKGDLSSESTVSRIRTEHFPLTLESARPSHTSQYLCASKKQNTEAFFGQGTRLTVV.

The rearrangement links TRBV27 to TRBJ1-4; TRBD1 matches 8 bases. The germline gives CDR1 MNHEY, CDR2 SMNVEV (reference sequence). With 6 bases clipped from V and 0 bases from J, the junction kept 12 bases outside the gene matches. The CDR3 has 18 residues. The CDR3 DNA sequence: TGTGCCAGCAGACTCGGACAGGGAAGGTTTGCAACTAATGAAAAACTGTTTTTT. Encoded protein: CASRLGQGRFATNEKLFF.

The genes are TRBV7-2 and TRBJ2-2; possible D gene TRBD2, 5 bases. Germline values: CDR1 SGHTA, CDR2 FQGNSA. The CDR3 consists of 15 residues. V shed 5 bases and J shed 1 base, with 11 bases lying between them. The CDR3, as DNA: TGTGCCAGCAGCGAGGCGGGTCGGAACACCGGGGAGCTGTTTTTT. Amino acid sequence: CASSEAGRNTGELFF.

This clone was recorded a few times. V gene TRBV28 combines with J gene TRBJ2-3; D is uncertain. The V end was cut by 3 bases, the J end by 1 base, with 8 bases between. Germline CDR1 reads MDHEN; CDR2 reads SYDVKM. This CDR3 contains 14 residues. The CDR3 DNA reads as TGTGCCAGCAGTTTTTTATCCGGCACAGATACGCAGTATTTT. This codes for CASSFLSGTDTQYF.

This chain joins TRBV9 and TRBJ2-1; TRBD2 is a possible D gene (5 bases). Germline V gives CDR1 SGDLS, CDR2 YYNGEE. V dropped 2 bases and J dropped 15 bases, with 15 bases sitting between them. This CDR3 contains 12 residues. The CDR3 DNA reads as TGTGCCAGCAGCGTCCCCCTCGGCGGACTGTTCTTC. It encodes CASSVPLGGLFF.

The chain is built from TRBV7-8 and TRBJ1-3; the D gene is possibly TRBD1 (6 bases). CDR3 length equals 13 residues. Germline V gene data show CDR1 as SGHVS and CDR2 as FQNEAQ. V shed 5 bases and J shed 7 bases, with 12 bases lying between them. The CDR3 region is CASSKQGWNTIYF. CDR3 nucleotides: TGTGCCAGCAGCAAACAGGGTTGGAACACCATATATTTT.

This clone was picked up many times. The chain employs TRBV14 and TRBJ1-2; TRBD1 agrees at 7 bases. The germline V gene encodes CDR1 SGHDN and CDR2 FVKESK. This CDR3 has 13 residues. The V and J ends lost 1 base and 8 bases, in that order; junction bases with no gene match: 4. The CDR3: CASSQVRDRGYTF. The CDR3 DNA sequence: TGTGCCAGCAGCCAAGTCCGGGACAGAGGCTACACCTTC.

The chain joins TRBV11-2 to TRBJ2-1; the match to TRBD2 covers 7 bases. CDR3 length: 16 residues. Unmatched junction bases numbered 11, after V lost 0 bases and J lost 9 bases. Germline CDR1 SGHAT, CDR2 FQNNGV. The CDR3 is CASSLDRPGAGVEQFF. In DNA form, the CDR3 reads TGTGCCAGCAGCTTAGATCGGCCCGGGGCGGGAGTTGAGCAGTTCTTC.

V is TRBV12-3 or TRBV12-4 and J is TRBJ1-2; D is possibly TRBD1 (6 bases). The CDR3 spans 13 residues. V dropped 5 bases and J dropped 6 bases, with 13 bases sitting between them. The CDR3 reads CASSLRTVDGYTF. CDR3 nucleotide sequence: TGTGCCAGCAGTCTCAGGACAGTGGATGGCTACACCTTC.

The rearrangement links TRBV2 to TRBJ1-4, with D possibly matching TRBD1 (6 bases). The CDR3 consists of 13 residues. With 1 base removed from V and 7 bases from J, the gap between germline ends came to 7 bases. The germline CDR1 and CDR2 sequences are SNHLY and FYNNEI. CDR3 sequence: CASSEVRGEKLFF. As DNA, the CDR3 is TGTGCCAGCAGTGAAGTCAGGGGTGAAAAACTGTTTTTT. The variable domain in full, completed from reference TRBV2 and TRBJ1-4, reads EPEVTQTPSHQVTQMGQEVILRCVPISNHLYFYWYRQILGQKVEFLVSFYNNEISEKSEIFDDQFSVERPDGSNFTLKIRSTKLEDSAMYFCASSEVRGEKLFFGSGTQLSVL.

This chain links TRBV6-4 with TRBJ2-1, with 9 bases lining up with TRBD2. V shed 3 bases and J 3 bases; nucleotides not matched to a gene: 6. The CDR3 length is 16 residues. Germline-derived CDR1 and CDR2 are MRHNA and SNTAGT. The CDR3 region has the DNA TGTGCCAGCAGTGATGGGACTAGCAACCTCTACAATGAGCAGTTCTTC. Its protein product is CASSDGTSNLYNEQFF.

As DNA, the CDR3 is TGTGCCAGCAGCTTTCAACAGGGGCTCTATGGCTACACCTTC. This translates into CASSFQQGLYGYTF. This chain uses TRBV5-8 with TRBJ1-2; TRBD1 aligns across 7 bases. CDR1 and CDR2 from the germline V gene are SGHTS and YDEGEE. Trimming removed 2 bases from V and 4 bases from J; junction bases left unmatched: 5. The length of the CDR3 is 14 residues.

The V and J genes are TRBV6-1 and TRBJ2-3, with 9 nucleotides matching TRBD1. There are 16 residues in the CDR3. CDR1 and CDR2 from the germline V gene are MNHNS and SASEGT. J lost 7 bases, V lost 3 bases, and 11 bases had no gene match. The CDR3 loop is CASSDSWTGAVNTQYF. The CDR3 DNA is TGTGCCAGCAGTGATTCATGGACAGGGGCGGTGAATACGCAGTATTTT.